This T cell receptor beta chain was sequenced for a study of breast tumors, draining lymph nodes, adjacent tissues. Looked up from germline, CDR1 is SNHLY and CDR2 is FYNNEI. Trimming took off 9 bases at V and 4 bases at J, with 21 bases between the two ends. CDR3 length equals 15 residues. The lymph nodes were axillary draining lymph nodes from breast cancer patients. In the case of this clonotype: Antigen specificity is unknown.

TCRdb re-called the multiplex PCR reads with MiXCR, one entry per CDR3 protein. The sample has approximately 100,000 distinct CDR3 sequences, about 29% seen once. Study conclusions and caveats: Luminal-like breast cancer showed significantly greater tumor-nontumor repertoire similarity than basal-like breast cancer did. Tumor repertoires ranked between lymph nodes and nontumor tissue in diversity, with V and J gene preferences.

The sequenced sample was axillary lymph node tissue. This chain links TRBV2 with TRBJ1-1; a possible D gene is TRBD1 (6 bases). The TCR comes from a female donor with breast cancer. Some clones in this sample may be carry-over from other donors' samples. The CDR3 coding sequence is TGTGCCAGGAAGGGGCCACACACAGGGATCACTGAAGCTTTCTTT. It is translated as CARKGPHTGITEAFF. Full variable domain (remainder filled in from reference TRBV2 and TRBJ1-1): EPEVTQTPSHQVTQMGQEVILRCVPISNHLYFYWYRQILGQKVEFLVSFYNNEISEKSEIFDDQFSVERPDGSNFTLKIRSTKLEDSAMYFCARKGPHTGITEAFFGQGTRLTVV.